This T cell receptor beta chain was captured in a study of T cell responses to AZD1222 COVID-19 vaccine. In the study overall: Doses given second, at about 4 or about 12 weeks, were pooled. Overall study results and limits: The study reported that nearly half of spike-specific TCRs target unmutated variant regions. Possibly, clonal diversity was underestimated; donors were largely white British and included more females.

Method: immunoSEQ multiplex PCR; TCRdb's copy keeps in-frame clones and lacks some. The sample holds over 130,000 clones, 85% to 95% seen once. CDR1 MGHDK and CDR2 SYGVNS come from the germline V gene. The CDR3 has 14 amino acids. Trimming cost V 3 bases and J 1 base, with 9 bases left between them. Note on this clone: Its antigen remains unknown.

The receptor's source is an adult in good health. The chain couples TRBV25-1 to TRBJ1-1; D call uncertain. Sequences were derived from peripheral blood, sampled on day 0 of AZD1222 vaccination. CDR3 coding DNA: TGTGCCAGCAGTGAGGGCGTTGGGAACACTGAAGCTTTCTTT. Protein: CASSEGVGNTEAFF.